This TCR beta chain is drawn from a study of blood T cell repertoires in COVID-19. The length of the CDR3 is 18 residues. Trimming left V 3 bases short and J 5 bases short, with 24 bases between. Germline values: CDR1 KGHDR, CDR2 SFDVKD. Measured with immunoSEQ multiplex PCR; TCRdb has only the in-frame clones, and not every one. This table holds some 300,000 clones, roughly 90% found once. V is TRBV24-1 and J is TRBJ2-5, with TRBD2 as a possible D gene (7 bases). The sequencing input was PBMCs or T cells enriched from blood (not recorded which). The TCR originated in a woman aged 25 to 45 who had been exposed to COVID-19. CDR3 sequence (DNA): TGTGCCACCAGTGATGTAAGGACGGGGGGCGATTTTAGCGAGACCCAGTACTTC. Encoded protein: CATSDVRTGGDFSETQYF.